Listed here are 6 T cell receptor beta chains from one sample, sequenced in a study of blood T cells in healthy people across ages. A sample-barcoded 5' primer and a J-beta primer mix were used in a second PCR of about 6 to 12 cycles. TCRdb re-called the 5' RACE reads with MiXCR, one entry per CDR3 protein. The top ten hold roughly 2% of the sample, which has about 2 million distinct CDR3 sequences, 49% seen once. The sequencing sample was made of blood. These receptors originate from a woman aged 40 to 55 in good health.

This clonotype was picked up a small number of times. V is TRBV6-5 and J is TRBJ2-3; possibly TRBD1 for D (5 bases). V lost 4 bases, J lost 2 bases, and 10 bases lay in between. Germline V lookup: CDR1 MNHEY, CDR2 SVGAGI. The CDR3 consists of 14 residues. The CDR3 region is CASSLDTITDTQYF. For the CDR3, the DNA is TGTGCCAGCAGTTTGGACACAATCACAGATACGCAGTATTTT.

This clonotype has only a few counts. The chain couples TRBV28 to TRBJ2-7, with 7 bases matching TRBD1. V lost 6 bases, J lost 1 base, and 9 bases stayed unmatched. This CDR3 contains 15 residues. In germline, CDR1 is MDHEN, CDR2 SYDVKM. CDR3 bases: TGTGCCAGCAGCCCTGACAGGGTTGAATCCTACGAGCAGTACTTC. Its translation: CASSPDRVESYEQYF.

CDR3 loop: CASRRHLPRVSTDTQYF. The CDR3 coding sequence is TGTGCCAGCAGGCGGCACCTTCCCAGGGTCAGCACAGATACGCAGTATTTT. J is TRBJ2-3 and V is TRBV28; maybe TRBD1 (5 bases). Trimming took 6 bases from V and 0 from J, leaving 19 bases between them. Germline V gene sequence: CDR1 MDHEN, CDR2 SYDVKM. The CDR3 has 17 residues.

This clonotype was observed a handful of times. In nucleotides, the CDR3 is TGTGCCAGCAGCCATGCGCACGGGAAGCTCACAGATACGCAGTATTTT. Translation: CASSHAHGKLTDTQYF. The chain joins TRBV3-1 to TRBJ2-3; D might be TRBD2 (5 bases). The CDR3 is 16 amino acids. Germline values: CDR1 LGHDT, CDR2 YNNKEL (reference sequence). V lost 3 bases, J lost 2 bases, and 15 bases lay in between.

This clonotype was counted only a few times. This chain connects TRBV7-3 to TRBJ2-4, with D maybe TRBD2 (6 bases). This CDR3 has 18 amino acids. Germline V gene data show CDR1 as SGHTA and CDR2 as FQGTGA. V lost 5 bases and J lost 3, with 23 bases in between. CDR3 sequence: CASSPRAVSGGDKNIQYF. The CDR3 region has the DNA TGTGCCAGCAGCCCCCGTGCGGTTTCAGGCGGGGACAAAAACATTCAGTACTTC.

The V gene is TRBV28, the J gene TRBJ2-4; 7 bases map to TRBD1. The germline CDR1 and CDR2 sequences are MDHEN and SYDVKM. V shed 7 bases, J shed 13 bases, and the junction held 19 bases outside the gene matches. The CDR3 consists of 15 residues. The DNA for the CDR3 is TGTGCCAGCATTCCCTCACAGGGGAGTCCTACGAAGCAGTACTTC. This sequence encodes CASIPSQGSPTKQYF.